This record covers a single TCR beta chain. The sample comes from a study of blood T cell repertoires in COVID-19. Method: immunoSEQ multiplex PCR; TCRdb's copy keeps in-frame clones and lacks some. The profile shows 25,000 to 35,000 clones, roughly 85% of them singletons. The germline V gene encodes CDR1 WNHNN and CDR2 SYGVQD (reference sequence). V was clipped by 3 bases and J by 5 bases; unmatched bases: 5. The CDR3 sequence is 15 residues long. V and J are TRBV10-1 and TRBJ2-1; 9 bases map to TRBD2. The sequenced material came from peripheral blood. The TCR originated in a human donor in a cohort sampled during active COVID-19. Here the CDR3 reads CASSEWRGGHNEQFF. For the CDR3, the DNA is TGCGCCAGCAGTGAATGGCGGGGGGGGCACAATGAGCAGTTCTTC.